The clone carrying this TCR beta chain was seen at least ten times. The time point is: patch test 3, about 24 weeks after DPC sensitization. Specified treatment: therapeutic diphenylcyclopropenone sensitization with weekly scalp DPC. The entry originates in a study of human T cells and chemical hapten exposure. The CDR3 contains 13 residues. The germline V gene has CDR1 SGHVS and CDR2 FQNEAQ. Deletions cut 5 bases from V and 1 base from J, with 7 bases between. TCRdb called the RACE reads again in MiXCR, with one record for every CDR3 protein. The sample comprises some 32,000 distinct CDR3 sequences, over 4.5% of which are singletons, and 5.6% rests with the top ten.

The receptor was derived from a man aged 30 to 45 with alopecia areata. Some clones in this sample may be carry-over from other donors' samples. The genes are TRBV7-8 and TRBJ2-3, with D perhaps matching TRBD1 (5 bases). The sequencing here drew on whole blood, taken in connection with sensitization to the hapten diphenylcyclopropenone (DPC). This CDR3 is CASSPTGTDTQYF. The CDR3 region has the DNA TGTGCCAGCAGCCCGACAGGCACAGATACGCAGTATTTT.